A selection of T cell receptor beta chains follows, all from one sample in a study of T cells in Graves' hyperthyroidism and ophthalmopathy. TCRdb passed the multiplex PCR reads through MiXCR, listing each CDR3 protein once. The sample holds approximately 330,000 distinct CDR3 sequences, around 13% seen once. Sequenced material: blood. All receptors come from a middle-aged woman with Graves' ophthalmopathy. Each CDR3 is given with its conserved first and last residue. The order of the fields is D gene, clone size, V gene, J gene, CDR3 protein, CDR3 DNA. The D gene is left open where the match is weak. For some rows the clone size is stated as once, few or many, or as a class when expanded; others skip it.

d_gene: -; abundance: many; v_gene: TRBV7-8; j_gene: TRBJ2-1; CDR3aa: CASSLVLGFTEQFF; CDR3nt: TGTGCCAGCAGCTTAGTCCTCGGGTTTACCGAGCAGTTCTTC
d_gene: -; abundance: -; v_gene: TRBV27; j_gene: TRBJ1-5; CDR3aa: CASWSRDAGDLRQNQPQHF; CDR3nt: TGTGCCAGTTGGAGCAGGGATGCGGGGGACCTAAGGCAAAATCAGCCCCAGCATTTT
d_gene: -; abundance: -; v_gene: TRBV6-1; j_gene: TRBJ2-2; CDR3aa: CASISGWGRAGELFF; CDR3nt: TGTGCCAGCATATCGGGGTGGGGCAGGGCCGGGGAGCTGTTTTTT
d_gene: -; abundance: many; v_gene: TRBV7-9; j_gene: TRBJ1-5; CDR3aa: CASSLDQGSNQPQHF; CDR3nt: TGTGCCAGCAGCTTAGATCAGGGGAGCAATCAGCCCCAGCATTTT
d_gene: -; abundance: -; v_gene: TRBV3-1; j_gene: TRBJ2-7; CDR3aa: CASSQDKGIHEQYF; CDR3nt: TGTGCCAGCAGCCAAGATAAGGGGATCCACGAGCAGTACTTC
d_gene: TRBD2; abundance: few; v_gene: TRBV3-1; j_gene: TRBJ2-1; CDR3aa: CASSPSGRAYNEQFF; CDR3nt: TGTGCCAGCAGCCCTAGCGGGAGGGCCTACAATGAGCAGTTCTTC
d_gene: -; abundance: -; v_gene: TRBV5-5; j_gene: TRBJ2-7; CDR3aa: CASSLGMGISYNEQYF; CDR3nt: TGTGCCAGCAGCTTGGGAATGGGGATCTCCTACAATGAGCAGTACTTC
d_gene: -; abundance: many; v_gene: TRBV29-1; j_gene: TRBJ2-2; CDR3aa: CSALGRLTGELFF; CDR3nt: TGCAGCGCCTTGGGGCGGCTAACCGGGGAGCTGTTTTTT
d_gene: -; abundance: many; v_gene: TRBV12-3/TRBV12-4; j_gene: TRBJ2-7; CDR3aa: CASSSSSDTYPYEQYF; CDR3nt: TGTGCCAGCAGCTCCTCCTCGGACACTTATCCCTACGAGCAGTACTTC
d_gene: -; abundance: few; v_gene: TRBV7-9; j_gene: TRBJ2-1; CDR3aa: CASSFSASSDEQFF; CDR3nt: TGTGCCAGCAGCTTCTCGGCTAGCTCCGATGAGCAGTTCTTC
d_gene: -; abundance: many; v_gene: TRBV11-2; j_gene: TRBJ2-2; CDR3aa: CASSFLGTGTGELFF; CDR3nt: TGTGCCAGCAGCTTTCTCGGGACCGGCACCGGGGAGCTGTTTTTT
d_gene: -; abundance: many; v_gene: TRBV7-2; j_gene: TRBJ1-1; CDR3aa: CASSLDGTDMAQAFF; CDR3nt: TGTGCCAGCAGCTTAGACGGGACCGACATGGCTCAAGCTTTCTTT
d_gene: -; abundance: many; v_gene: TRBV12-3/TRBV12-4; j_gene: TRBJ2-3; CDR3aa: CASSLVSAPDTQYF; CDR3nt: TGTGCCAGCAGTTTGGTTAGCGCCCCAGATACGCAGTATTTT
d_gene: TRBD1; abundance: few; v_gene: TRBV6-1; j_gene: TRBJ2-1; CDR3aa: CASIRDRVMNEQFF; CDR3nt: TGTGCCAGCATACGGGACAGGGTCATGAATGAGCAGTTCTTC
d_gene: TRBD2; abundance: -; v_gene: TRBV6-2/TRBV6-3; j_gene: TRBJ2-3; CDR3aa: CASSYSAGGPSTDTQYF; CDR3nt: TGTGCCAGCAGTTACTCGGCGGGAGGGCCGAGCACAGATACGCAGTATTTT
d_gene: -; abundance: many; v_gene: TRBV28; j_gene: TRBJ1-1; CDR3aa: CASSLRGLRAFF; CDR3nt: TGTGCCAGCAGTTTAAGGGGATTGAGGGCTTTCTTT
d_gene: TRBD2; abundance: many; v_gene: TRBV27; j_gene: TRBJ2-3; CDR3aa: CASSLGREGDTQYF; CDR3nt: TGTGCCAGCAGTTTAGGACGGGAGGGGGATACGCAGTATTTT
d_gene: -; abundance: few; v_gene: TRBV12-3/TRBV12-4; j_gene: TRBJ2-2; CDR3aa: CASKAQRTGELFF; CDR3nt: TGTGCCAGCAAAGCTCAGAGGACCGGGGAGCTGTTTTTT
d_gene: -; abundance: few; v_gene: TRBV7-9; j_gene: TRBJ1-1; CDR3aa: CASSPGRAEAFF; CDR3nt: TGTGCCAGCAGCCCCGGGCGGGCTGAAGCTTTCTTT
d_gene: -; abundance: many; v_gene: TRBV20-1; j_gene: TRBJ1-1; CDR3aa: CSAHFRGVNTEAFF; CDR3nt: TGCAGTGCTCACTTCAGGGGCGTGAACACTGAAGCTTTCTTT
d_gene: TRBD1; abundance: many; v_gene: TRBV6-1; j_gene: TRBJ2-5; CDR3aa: CASRKNRGSQETQYF; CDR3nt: TGTGCCAGCAGAAAGAACAGGGGTTCACAAGAGACCCAGTACTTC
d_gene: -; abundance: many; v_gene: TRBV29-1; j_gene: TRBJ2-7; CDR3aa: CSVEERVGREQYF; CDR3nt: TGCAGCGTTGAAGAGAGGGTAGGAAGGGAGCAGTACTTC
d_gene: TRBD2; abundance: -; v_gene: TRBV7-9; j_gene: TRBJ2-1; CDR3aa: CASSLTTSGRITYNEQFF; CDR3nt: TGTGCCAGCAGCTTGACGACTAGCGGGAGAATCACCTACAATGAGCAGTTCTTC
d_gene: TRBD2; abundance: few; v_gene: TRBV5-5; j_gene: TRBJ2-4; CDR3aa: CASSLLAGGIKNIQYF; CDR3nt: TGTGCCAGCAGCTTATTAGCGGGGGGGATCAAAAACATTCAGTACTTC
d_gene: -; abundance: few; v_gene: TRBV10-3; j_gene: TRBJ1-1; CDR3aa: CAISDLPGQTNTEAFF; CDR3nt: TGTGCCATCAGTGACCTCCCGGGACAAACAAACACTGAAGCTTTCTTT
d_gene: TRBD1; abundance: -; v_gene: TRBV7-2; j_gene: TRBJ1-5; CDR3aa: CASSPGGLSMPQHF; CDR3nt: TGTGCCAGCAGCCCAGGGGGCCTTTCGATGCCCCAGCATTTT
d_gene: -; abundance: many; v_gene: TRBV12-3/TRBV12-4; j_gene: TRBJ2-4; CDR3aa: CASSDRTGAKNIQYF; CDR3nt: TGTGCCAGCAGTGACCGGACGGGGGCCAAAAACATTCAGTACTTC
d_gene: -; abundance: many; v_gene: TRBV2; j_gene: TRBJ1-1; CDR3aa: CASSGAQNTEAFF; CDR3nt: TGTGCCAGCAGTGGGGCCCAGAACACTGAAGCTTTCTTT
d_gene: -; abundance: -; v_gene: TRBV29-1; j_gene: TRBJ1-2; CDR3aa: CSVEGGEYYGYTF; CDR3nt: TGCAGCGTTGAGGGGGGGGAATACTATGGCTACACCTTC
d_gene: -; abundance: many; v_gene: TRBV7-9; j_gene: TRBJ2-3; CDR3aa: CAISEATDTQYF; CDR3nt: TGTGCCATCAGTGAGGCCACAGATACGCAGTATTTT
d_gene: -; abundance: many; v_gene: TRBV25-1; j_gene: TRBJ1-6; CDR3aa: CASSVGGYNSPLHF; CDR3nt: TGTGCCAGCAGTGTAGGGGGCTATAATTCACCCCTCCACTTT
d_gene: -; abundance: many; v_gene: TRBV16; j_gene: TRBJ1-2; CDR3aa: CASSATYGAPDGYTF; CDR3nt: TGTGCCAGCAGCGCGACCTACGGCGCACCGGATGGCTACACCTTC
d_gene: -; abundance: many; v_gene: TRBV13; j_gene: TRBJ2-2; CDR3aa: CASSLGDIYTGELFF; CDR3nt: TGTGCCAGCAGCTTAGGGGACATCTACACCGGGGAGCTGTTTTTT
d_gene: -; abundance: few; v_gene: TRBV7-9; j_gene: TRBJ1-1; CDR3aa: CASSLVGGKENTEAFF; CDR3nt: TGTGCCAGCAGCTTAGTAGGAGGGAAGGAGAACACTGAAGCTTTCTTT
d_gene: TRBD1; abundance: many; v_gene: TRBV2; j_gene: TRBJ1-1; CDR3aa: CASSESGQGLTEAFF; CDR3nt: TGTGCCAGCAGTGAATCCGGACAGGGTCTCACTGAAGCTTTCTTT
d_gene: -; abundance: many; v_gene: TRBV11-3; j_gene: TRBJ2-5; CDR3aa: CASSSFSRGSETQYF; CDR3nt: TGTGCCAGCAGCTCCTTTAGCAGGGGATCGGAGACCCAGTACTTC
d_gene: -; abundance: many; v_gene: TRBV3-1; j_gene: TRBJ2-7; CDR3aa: CASSPGPTSYEQYF; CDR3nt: TGTGCCAGCAGCCCGGGACCGACCTCCTACGAGCAGTACTTC
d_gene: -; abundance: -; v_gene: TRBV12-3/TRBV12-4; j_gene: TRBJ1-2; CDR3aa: CASSLSLGWGHTF; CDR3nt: TGTGCCAGCAGTTTATCTTTAGGGTGGGGCCACACCTTC
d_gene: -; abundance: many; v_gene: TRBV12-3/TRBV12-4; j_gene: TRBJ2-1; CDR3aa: CASSLENSYNEQFF; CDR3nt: TGTGCCAGCAGTTTAGAAAACTCATACAATGAGCAGTTCTTC
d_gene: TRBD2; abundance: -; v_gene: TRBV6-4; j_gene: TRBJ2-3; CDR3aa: CASSELAGGRDTQYF; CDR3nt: TGTGCCAGCAGTGAATTAGCGGGAGGAAGGGATACGCAGTATTTT
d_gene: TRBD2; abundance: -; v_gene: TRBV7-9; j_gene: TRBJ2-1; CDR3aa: CASSSLAGGHNEQFF; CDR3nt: TGTGCCAGCAGCTCACTAGCGGGAGGCCACAATGAGCAGTTCTTC
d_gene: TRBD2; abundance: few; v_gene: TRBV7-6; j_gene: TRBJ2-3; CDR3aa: CASSLLAGGTDTQYF; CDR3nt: TGTGCCAGCAGCTTGTTAGCGGGGGGCACAGATACGCAGTATTTT
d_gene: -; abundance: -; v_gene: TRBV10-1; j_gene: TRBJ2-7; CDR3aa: CASSVDRMSEQYF; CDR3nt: TGCGCCAGCAGTGTTGACCGGATGAGCGAGCAGTACTTC
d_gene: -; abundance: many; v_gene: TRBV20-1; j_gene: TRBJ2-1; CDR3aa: CSARGGLGDSPYNEQFF; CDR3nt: TGCAGTGCTAGAGGGGGGTTGGGGGACTCCCCCTACAATGAGCAGTTCTTC
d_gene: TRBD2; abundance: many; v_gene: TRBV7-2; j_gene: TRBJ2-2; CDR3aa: CASSLLRRGGAGELFF; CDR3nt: TGTGCCAGCAGCTTATTGAGGCGGGGGGGGGCCGGGGAGCTGTTTTTT
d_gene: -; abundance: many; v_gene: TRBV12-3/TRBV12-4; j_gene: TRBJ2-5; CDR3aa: CASRTGLRETQYF; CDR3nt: TGTGCCAGTAGGACGGGACTTCGAGAGACCCAGTACTTC
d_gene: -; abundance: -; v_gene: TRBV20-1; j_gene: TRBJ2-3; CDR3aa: CSARLWGRSSVSTDTQYF; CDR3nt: TGCAGTGCTAGGCTTTGGGGGAGGTCCTCTGTTAGCACAGATACGCAGTATTTT
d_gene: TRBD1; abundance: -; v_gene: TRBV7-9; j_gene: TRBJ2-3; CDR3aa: CASSLEGGRSTDTQYF; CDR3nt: TGTGCCAGCAGCTTAGAAGGGGGCCGTAGCACAGATACGCAGTATTTT
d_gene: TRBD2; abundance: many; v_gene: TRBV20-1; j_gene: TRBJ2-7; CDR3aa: CSARDPSGRIYEQYF; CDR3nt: TGCAGTGCTAGAGATCCAAGCGGGAGGATCTACGAGCAGTACTTC
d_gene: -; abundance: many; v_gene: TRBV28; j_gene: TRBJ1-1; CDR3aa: CASSALRTVEAFF; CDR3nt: TGTGCCAGCAGCGCTCTCCGGACAGTTGAAGCTTTCTTT
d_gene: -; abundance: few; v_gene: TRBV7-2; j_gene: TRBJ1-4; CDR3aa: CASSRVRANSVSTNEKLFF; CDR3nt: TGTGCCAGCAGCCGAGTGAGGGCGAACAGTGTCTCAACTAATGAAAAACTGTTTTTT
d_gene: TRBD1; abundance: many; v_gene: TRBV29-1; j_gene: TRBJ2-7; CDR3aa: CSVERSGGFEQYF; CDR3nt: TGCAGCGTTGAACGGTCAGGGGGTTTCGAGCAGTACTTC
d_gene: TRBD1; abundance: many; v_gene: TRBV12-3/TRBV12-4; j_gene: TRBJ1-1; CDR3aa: CASSLGLDRGLFRTEAFF; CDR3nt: TGTGCCAGCAGTTTAGGTTTAGACAGGGGGCTATTTAGAACTGAAGCTTTCTTT